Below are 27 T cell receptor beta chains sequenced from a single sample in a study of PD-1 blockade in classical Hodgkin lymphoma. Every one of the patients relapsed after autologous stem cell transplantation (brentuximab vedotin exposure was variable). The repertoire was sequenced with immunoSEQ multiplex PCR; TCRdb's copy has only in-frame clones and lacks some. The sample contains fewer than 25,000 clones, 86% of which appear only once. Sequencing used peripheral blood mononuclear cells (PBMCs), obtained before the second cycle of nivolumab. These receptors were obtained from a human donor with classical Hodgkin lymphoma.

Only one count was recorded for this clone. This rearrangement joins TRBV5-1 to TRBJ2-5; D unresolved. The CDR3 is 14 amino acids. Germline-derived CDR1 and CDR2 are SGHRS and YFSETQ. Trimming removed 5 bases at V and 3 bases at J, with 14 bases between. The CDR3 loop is CASRPDPTEETQYF. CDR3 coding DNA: TGCGCCAGCAGACCGGACCCTACGGAAGAGACCCAGTACTTC. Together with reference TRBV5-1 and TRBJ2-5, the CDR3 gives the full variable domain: KAGVTQTPRYLIKTRGQQVTLSCSPISGHRSVSWYQQTPGQGLQFLFEYFSETQRNKGNFPGRFSGRQFSNSRSEMNVSTLELGDSALYLCASRPDPTEETQYFGPGTRLLVL.

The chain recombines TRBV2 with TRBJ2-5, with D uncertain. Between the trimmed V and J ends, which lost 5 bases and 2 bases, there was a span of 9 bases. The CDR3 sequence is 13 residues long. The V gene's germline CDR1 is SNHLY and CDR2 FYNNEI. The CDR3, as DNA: TGTGCCAGCAGTACGGTTTCTCAAGAGACCCAGTACTTC. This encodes CASSTVSQETQYF.

CDR3 residues: CATQSAGSYGYTF. CDR3 nucleotides: TGTGCCACACAGTCAGCAGGGAGCTATGGCTACACCTTC. The V gene is TRBV7-9, the J gene TRBJ1-2, with D tentatively TRBD1 (5 bases). The germline gives CDR1 SEHNR, CDR2 FQNEAQ (reference sequence). This CDR3 has 13 residues. Trimming cost V 10 bases and J 4 bases, with 16 bases left between them.

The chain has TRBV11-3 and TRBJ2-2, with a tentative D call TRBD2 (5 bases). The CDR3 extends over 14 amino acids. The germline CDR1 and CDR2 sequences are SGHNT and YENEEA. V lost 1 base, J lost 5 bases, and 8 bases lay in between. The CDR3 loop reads CASSLAGSTGELFF. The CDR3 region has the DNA TGTGCCAGCAGCTTAGCGGGGAGTACCGGGGAGCTGTTTTTT.

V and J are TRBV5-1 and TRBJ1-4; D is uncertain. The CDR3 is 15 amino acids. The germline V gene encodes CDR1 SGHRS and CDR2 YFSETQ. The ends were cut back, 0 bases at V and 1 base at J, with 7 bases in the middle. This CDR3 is CASSLEARTNEKLFF. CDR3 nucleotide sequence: TGCGCCAGCAGCTTGGAGGCCAGAACTAATGAAAAACTGTTTTTT.

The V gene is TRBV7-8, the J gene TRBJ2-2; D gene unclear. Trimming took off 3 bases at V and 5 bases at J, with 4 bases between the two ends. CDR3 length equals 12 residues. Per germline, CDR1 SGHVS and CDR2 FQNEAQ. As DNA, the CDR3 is TGTGCCAGCAGCTTGGGGACCGGGGAGCTGTTTTTT. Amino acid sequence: CASSLGTGELFF.

The CDR3 DNA follows: TGTGCCAGCAGCCAGGACAGGGTCGGTGGCTACACCTTC. This gives the protein CASSQDRVGGYTF. This rearrangement joins TRBV7-9 to TRBJ1-2; TRBD1 matches at 8 bases. The length of the CDR3 is 13 residues. V shed 5 bases and J 7 bases; nucleotides not matched to a gene: 6. CDR1 and CDR2 (germline): SEHNR, FQNEAQ (reference sequence). Drawing the rest from reference TRBV7-9 and TRBJ1-2, the complete variable domain is DTGVSQNPRHKITKRGQNVTFRCDPISEHNRLYWYRQTLGQGPEFLTYFQNEAQLEKSRLLSDRFSAERPKGSFSTLEIQRTEQGDSAMYLCASSQDRVGGYTFGSGTRLTVV.

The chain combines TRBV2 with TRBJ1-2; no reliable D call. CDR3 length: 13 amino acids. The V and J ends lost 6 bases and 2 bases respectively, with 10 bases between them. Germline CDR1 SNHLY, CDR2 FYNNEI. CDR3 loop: CASRVQENYGYTF. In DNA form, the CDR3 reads TGTGCCAGCAGGGTTCAGGAGAACTATGGCTACACCTTC.

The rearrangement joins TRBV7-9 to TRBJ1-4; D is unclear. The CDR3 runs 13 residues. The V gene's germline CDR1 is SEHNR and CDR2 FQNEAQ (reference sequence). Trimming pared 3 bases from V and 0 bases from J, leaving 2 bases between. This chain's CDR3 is CASSFSTNEKLFF. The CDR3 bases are TGTGCCAGCAGCTTTTCAACTAATGAAAAACTGTTTTTT.

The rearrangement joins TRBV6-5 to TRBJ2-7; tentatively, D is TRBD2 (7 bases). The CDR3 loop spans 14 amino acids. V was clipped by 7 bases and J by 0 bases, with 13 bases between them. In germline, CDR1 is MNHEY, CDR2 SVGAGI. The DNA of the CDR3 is TGTGCCAGCATTCCGGGGGGCAACTCCTACGAGCAGTACTTC. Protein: CASIPGGNSYEQYF.

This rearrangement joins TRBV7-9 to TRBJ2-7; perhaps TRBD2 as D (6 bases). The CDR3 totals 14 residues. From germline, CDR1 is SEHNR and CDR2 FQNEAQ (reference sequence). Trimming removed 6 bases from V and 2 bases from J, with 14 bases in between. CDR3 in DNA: TGTGCCAGCAGGGGGGGTCGGACCCCCTACGAGCAGTACTTC. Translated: CASRGGRTPYEQYF.

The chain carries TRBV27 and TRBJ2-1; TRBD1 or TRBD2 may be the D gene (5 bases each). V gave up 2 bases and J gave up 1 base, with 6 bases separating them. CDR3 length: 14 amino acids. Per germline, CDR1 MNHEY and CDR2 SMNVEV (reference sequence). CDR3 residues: CASSLGGSYNEQFF. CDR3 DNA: TGTGCCAGCAGTTTAGGGGGATCCTACAATGAGCAGTTCTTC.

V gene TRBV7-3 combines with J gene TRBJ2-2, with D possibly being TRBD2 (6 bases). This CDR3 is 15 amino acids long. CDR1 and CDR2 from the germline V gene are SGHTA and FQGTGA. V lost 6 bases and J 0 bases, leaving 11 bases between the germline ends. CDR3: CASRTTSANTGELFF. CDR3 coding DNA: TGTGCCAGCAGGACGACTAGTGCGAACACCGGGGAGCTGTTTTTT.

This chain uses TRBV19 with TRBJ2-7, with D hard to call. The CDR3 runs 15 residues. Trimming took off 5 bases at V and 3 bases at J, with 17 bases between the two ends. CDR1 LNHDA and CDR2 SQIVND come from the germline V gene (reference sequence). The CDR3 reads CASSPGPSPGYEQYF. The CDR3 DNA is TGTGCCAGTAGTCCAGGACCCAGCCCCGGCTACGAGCAGTACTTC. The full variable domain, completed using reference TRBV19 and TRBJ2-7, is DGGITQSPKYLFRKEGQNVTLSCEQNLNHDAMYWYRQDPGQGLRLIYYSQIVNDFQKGDIAEGYSVSREKKESFPLTVTSAQKNPTAFYLCASSPGPSPGYEQYFGPGTRLTVT.

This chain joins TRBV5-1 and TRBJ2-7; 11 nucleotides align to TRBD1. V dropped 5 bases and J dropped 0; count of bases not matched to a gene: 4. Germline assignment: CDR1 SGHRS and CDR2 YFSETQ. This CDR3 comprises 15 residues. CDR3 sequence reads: CASRTGTGGSYEQYF. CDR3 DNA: TGCGCCAGCAGAACCGGGACAGGGGGCTCCTACGAGCAGTACTTC.

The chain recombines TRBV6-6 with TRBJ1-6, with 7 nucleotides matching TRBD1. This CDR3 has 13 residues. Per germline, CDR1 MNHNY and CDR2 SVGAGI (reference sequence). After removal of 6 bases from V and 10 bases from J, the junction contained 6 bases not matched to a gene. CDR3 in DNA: TGTGCCAGCAGGACAGGGACTCTCTCACCCCTCCACTTT. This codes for CASRTGTLSPLHF.

This CDR3 is CASSRGTVDTQYF. CDR3 nucleotides: TGTGCCAGCAGCCGCGGGACGGTCGATACGCAGTATTTT. This chain joins TRBV27 and TRBJ2-3, with a possible D match to TRBD2 (6 bases). The CDR3 has 13 residues. Trimming removed 6 bases at V and 6 bases at J, with 13 bases between. CDR1 and CDR2 (germline): MNHEY, SMNVEV (reference sequence).

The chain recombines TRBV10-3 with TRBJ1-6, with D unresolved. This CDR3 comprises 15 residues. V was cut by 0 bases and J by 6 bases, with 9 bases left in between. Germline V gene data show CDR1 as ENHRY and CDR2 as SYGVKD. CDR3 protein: CAISESLVLNSPLHF. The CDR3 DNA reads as TGTGCCATCAGTGAGTCGCTGGTTCTTAATTCACCCCTCCACTTT.

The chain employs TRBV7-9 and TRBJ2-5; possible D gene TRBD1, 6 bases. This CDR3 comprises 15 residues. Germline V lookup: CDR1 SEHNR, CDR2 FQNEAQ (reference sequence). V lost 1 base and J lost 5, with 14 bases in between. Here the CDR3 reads CASSLVGAGAETQYF. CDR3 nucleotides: TGTGCCAGCAGCTTAGTGGGGGCAGGGGCCGAGACCCAGTACTTC. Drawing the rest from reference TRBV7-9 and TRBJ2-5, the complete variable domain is DTGVSQNPRHKITKRGQNVTFRCDPISEHNRLYWYRQTLGQGPEFLTYFQNEAQLEKSRLLSDRFSAERPKGSFSTLEIQRTEQGDSAMYLCASSLVGAGAETQYFGPGTRLLVL.

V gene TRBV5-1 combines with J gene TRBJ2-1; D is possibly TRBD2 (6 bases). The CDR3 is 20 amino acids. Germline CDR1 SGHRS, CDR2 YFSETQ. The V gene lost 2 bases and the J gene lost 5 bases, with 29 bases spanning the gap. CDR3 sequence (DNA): TGCGCCAGCAGCTTTTATAAAAGGCTAGCGAACATGACCTTTCACAATGAGCAGTTCTTC. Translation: CASSFYKRLANMTFHNEQFF.

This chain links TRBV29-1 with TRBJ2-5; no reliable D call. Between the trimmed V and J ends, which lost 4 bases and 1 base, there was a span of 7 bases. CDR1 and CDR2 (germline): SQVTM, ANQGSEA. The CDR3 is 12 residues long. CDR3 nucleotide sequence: TGCAGCGTTGCAGCAGGCCAAGAGACCCAGTACTTC. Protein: CSVAAGQETQYF. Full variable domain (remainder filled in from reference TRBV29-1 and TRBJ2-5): SAVISQKPSRDICQRGTSLTIQCQVDSQVTMMFWYRQQPGQSLTLIATANQGSEATYESGFVIDKFPISRPNLTFSTLTVSNMSPEDSSIYLCSVAAGQETQYFGPGTRLLVL.

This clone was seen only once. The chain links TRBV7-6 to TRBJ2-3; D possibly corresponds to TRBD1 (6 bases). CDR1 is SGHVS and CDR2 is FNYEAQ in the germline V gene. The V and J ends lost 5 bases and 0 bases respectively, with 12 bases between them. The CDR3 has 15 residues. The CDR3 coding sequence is TGTGCCAGCAGCAGGACAGTTTCTAGCACAGATACGCAGTATTTT. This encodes CASSRTVSSTDTQYF.

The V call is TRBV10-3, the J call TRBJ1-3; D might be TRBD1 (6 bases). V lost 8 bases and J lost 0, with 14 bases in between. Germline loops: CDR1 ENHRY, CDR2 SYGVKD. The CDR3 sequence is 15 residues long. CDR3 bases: TGTGCCATCCTGAGGGGGGGGAGCTCTGGAAACACCATATATTTT. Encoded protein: CAILRGGSSGNTIYF.

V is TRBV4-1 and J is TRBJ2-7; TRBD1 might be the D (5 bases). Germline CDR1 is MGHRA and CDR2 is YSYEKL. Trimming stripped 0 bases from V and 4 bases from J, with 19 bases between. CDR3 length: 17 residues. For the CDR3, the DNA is TGCGCCAGCAGCCAAGATTTAAGTAGGGGATATGGGTACGAGCAGTACTTC. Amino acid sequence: CASSQDLSRGYGYEQYF.

The CDR3 nucleotides read TGTGCCAGCAGCATAAAAAGGACAGGGAGAATGTACTATAATTCACCCCTCCACTTT. Its protein product is CASSIKRTGRMYYNSPLHF. The chain couples TRBV7-4 to TRBJ1-6, with 8 bases identical to TRBD1. The V gene's germline CDR1 is SGHVT and CDR2 SQSDAQ. CDR3 length: 19 residues. V gave up 5 bases and J gave up 3 bases; unmatched junction bases: 15.

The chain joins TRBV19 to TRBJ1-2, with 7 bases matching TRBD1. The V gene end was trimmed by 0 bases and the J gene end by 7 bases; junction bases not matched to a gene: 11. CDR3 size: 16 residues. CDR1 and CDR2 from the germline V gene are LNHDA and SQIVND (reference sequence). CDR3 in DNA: TGTGCCAGTAGTATAGAATGGGGACAGTTGCCCTCTGGCTACACCTTC. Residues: CASSIEWGQLPSGYTF. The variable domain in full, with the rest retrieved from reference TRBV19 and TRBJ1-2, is DGGITQSPKYLFRKEGQNVTLSCEQNLNHDAMYWYRQDPGQGLRLIYYSQIVNDFQKGDIAEGYSVSREKKESFPLTVTSAQKNPTAFYLCASSIEWGQLPSGYTFGSGTRLTVV.

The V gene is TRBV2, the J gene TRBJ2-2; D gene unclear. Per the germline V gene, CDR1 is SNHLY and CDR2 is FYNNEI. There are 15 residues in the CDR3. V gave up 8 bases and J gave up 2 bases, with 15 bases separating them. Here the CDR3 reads CASCSEGPNTGELFF. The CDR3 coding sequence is TGTGCCAGCTGCTCCGAAGGGCCCAACACCGGGGAGCTGTTTTTT.